These 31 T cell receptor beta chains originate from one sample sequenced in a study of spatial heterogeneity in lung cancer. Described time point: blood at routine non-recurrence follow-up after resection. TCRdb analysed the 5' RACE reads with MiXCR anew, one entry per CDR3 protein. The top ten clones hold more than 7% of a sample with around 45,000 distinct CDR3 sequences, more than 20% of them seen once. Sequencing used PBMCs, obtained at follow-up. These TCRs come from a female donor with early-stage non-small cell lung cancer.

This clonotype was detected only a few times. This CDR3 reads CATSDGGQETQYF. CDR3 in DNA: TGTGCCACCAGTGATGGGGGACAAGAGACCCAGTACTTC. This chain joins TRBV24-1 and TRBJ2-5, with D perhaps being TRBD1 or TRBD2 (5 bases each). This CDR3 is built from 13 residues. Trimming shortened V by 3 bases and J by 2 bases, and 6 bases separated the two germline ends. Germline lookup yields CDR1 KGHDR and CDR2 SFDVKD.

J is TRBJ1-5 and V is TRBV7-4; D is perhaps TRBD1 (6 bases). Between the trimmed V and J ends, which lost 5 bases and 9 bases, there was a span of 20 bases. Germline loops: CDR1 SGHVT, CDR2 SQSDAQ. The CDR3 length is 15 residues. CDR3 nucleotide sequence: TGTGCCAGCAGCCCCGACAGGAATCCCGCTGGGCCCCAGCATTTT. Translation gives CASSPDRNPAGPQHF.

This chain joins TRBV18 and TRBJ2-3, with TRBD2 identical over 13 bases. The CDR3 is 15 residues long. Trimming cost V 6 bases and J 4 bases; bases outside gene matches: 4. CDR1 is KGHSH, CDR2 LQKENI, per germline. The CDR3 loop is CASSPTSGGPDTQYF. The DNA for the CDR3 is TGTGCCAGCTCCCCGACTAGCGGGGGGCCAGATACGCAGTATTTT.

This clonotype has ten or more counts. The chain combines TRBV5-1 with TRBJ1-1, with D possibly matching TRBD1 (6 bases). V was trimmed by 0 bases and J by 4 bases, leaving 10 bases between them. The germline V gene has CDR1 SGHRS and CDR2 YFSETQ. CDR3 size: 14 residues. The CDR3 reads CASSLVGGPTEAFF. Written as DNA, the CDR3 is TGCGCCAGCAGCTTGGTTGGGGGGCCCACTGAAGCTTTCTTT.

This clonotype was found a few times. The chain couples TRBV5-1 to TRBJ2-2, with 10 bases identical to TRBD2. Germline loops: CDR1 SGHRS, CDR2 YFSETQ. Losses at the gene ends were 0 bases for V and 4 bases for J; bases not matched to a gene: 6. CDR3 length: 17 amino acids. In DNA, the CDR3 is TGCGCCAGCAGCTTGGCCGACGTAGCGGGAGGCACCGGGGAGCTGTTTTTT. Protein product: CASSLADVAGGTGELFF. The full variable domain, rest sourced from reference TRBV5-1 and TRBJ2-2, is KAGVTQTPRYLIKTRGQQVTLSCSPISGHRSVSWYQQTPGQGLQFLFEYFSETQRNKGNFPGRFSGRQFSNSRSEMNVSTLELGDSALYLCASSLADVAGGTGELFFGEGSRLTVL.

This clonotype was seen many times. V usage is TRBV12-3 or TRBV12-4 and J usage is TRBJ2-7; D possibly corresponds to TRBD2 (6 bases). V was pared by 5 bases and J by 4 bases, with 15 bases between. There are 14 residues in the CDR3. CDR3 in amino acids: CASSLGTGAYEQYF. The CDR3 coding sequence is TGTGCCAGCAGTCTCGGGACTGGGGCGTACGAGCAGTACTTC.

Many counts were recorded for this clonotype. The CDR3 bases are TGTGCCAGCAGCTTAGCGGTGACCCAGTACTTC. This sequence encodes CASSLAVTQYF. The chain employs TRBV7-8 and TRBJ2-5; D is ambiguous. Germline assignment: CDR1 SGHVS and CDR2 FQNEAQ. The V and J ends lost 0 bases and 7 bases respectively, with 3 bases between them. The CDR3 extends over 11 amino acids.

This clonotype was counted a few times. The gene calls are TRBV5-4 and TRBJ1-2; D gene unclear. Trimming stripped 2 bases from V and 5 bases from J, with 13 bases between. Germline V lookup: CDR1 SGHNT, CDR2 YYREEE (reference sequence). The CDR3 runs to 14 residues. CDR3 bases: TGTGCCAGCAGCTTTGCTACCGGGATTTATGGCTACACCTTC. Its protein product is CASSFATGIYGYTF.

The rearrangement links TRBV6-5 to TRBJ2-7; 7 positions match TRBD2. V lost 6 bases to trimming and J lost 3 bases; unmatched junction nucleotides: 5. CDR3 length: 13 amino acids. CDR1 and CDR2 from the germline V gene are MNHEY and SVGAGI. In nucleotides, the CDR3 is TGTGCCAGCAGCACCGGGACTATCTACGAGCAGTACTTC. This sequence encodes CASSTGTIYEQYF.

The V call is TRBV5-6, the J call TRBJ2-5; unclear D gene. V was cut by 0 bases and J by 5 bases, with 5 bases left in between. Germline loops: CDR1 SGHDT, CDR2 YYEEEE. CDR3 length: 12 residues. The CDR3 DNA is TGTGCCAGCAGCTTGGCCACGGAGACCCAGTACTTC. Translating it yields CASSLATETQYF.

This rearrangement joins TRBV12-5 to TRBJ2-2; 7 bases fit TRBD2. CDR1 LGHNT and CDR2 FRNRAP come from the germline V gene. V trimming: 5 bases; J trimming: 3 bases; junction bases outside the gene matches: 6. The CDR3 contains 15 residues. The CDR3: CASGPGGLYTGELFF. The DNA for the CDR3 is TGTGCTAGTGGTCCGGGGGGTCTTTACACCGGGGAGCTGTTTTTT.

This clonotype was seen ten or more times. The chain is built from TRBV9 and TRBJ2-3; D unresolved. The CDR3 has 13 residues. The V gene lost 0 bases and the J gene lost 11 bases, with 13 bases spanning the gap. Germline assignment: CDR1 SGDLS and CDR2 YYNGEE. Here the CDR3 DNA reads TGTGCCAGCAGCGTAGTACCGGATCGTATGCAGTATTTT. Translating gives CASSVVPDRMQYF.

V is TRBV19 and J is TRBJ1-3; a weak D match, TRBD1 (6 bases). Between the trimmed V and J ends, which lost 2 bases and 1 base, there was a span of 9 bases. Germline lookup yields CDR1 LNHDA and CDR2 SQIVND (reference sequence). CDR3 length: 15 amino acids. In DNA form, the CDR3 reads TGTGCCAGTAGTATATCCGGGACATCTGGAAACACCATATATTTT. Amino acid sequence: CASSISGTSGNTIYF. Complete variable domain (other parts from reference TRBV19 and TRBJ1-3): DGGITQSPKYLFRKEGQNVTLSCEQNLNHDAMYWYRQDPGQGLRLIYYSQIVNDFQKGDIAEGYSVSREKKESFPLTVTSAQKNPTAFYLCASSISGTSGNTIYFGEGSWLTVV.

This clonotype was observed many times. The rearrangement links TRBV18 to TRBJ2-7; no reliable D call. From germline, CDR1 is KGHSH and CDR2 LQKENI. This CDR3 spans 14 amino acids. V dropped 5 bases and J dropped 5 bases, with 16 bases sitting between them. The DNA of the CDR3 is TGTGCCAGCTCATTGGGCAGGCGGATGGACGAGCAGTACTTC. Its translation is CASSLGRRMDEQYF.

This clonotype came up many times. The CDR3 loop reads CSAFRENGNTIYF. CDR3 coding DNA: TGCAGTGCTTTCAGGGAGAATGGAAACACCATATATTTT. The gene calls are TRBV20-1 and TRBJ1-3; possibly TRBD1 for D (5 bases). V shed 5 bases and J shed 3 bases, with 11 bases lying between them. There are 13 residues in the CDR3. Per the germline V gene, CDR1 is DFQATT and CDR2 is SNEGSKA (reference sequence).

The chain recombines TRBV12-3 or TRBV12-4 with TRBJ1-5, with a possible D match to TRBD1 (6 bases). CDR3 length: 13 amino acids. V lost 4 bases, J lost 4 bases, and 8 bases lay in between. For the CDR3, the DNA is TGTGCCAGCAGTTCACAGGGAAATCAGCCCCAGCATTTT. It is translated as CASSSQGNQPQHF.

Only one count was recorded for this clonotype. The chain combines TRBV28 with TRBJ2-2; the match to TRBD1 covers 9 bases. The germline CDR1 and CDR2 sequences are MDHEN and SYDVKM. The CDR3 has 15 amino acids. V shed 6 bases and J 1 base; nucleotides not matched to a gene: 3. As DNA, the CDR3 is TGTGCCAGCAGGTACAGGGGGCAGAACACCGGGGAGCTGTTTTTT. This sequence encodes CASRYRGQNTGELFF. Supplemented by reference TRBV28 and TRBJ2-2, the full variable domain reads DVKVTQSSRYLVKRTGEKVFLECVQDMDHENMFWYRQDPGLGLRLIYFSYDVKMKEKGDIPEGYSVSREKKERFSLILESASTNQTSMYLCASRYRGQNTGELFFGEGSRLTVL.

This clonotype has a count of ten or more. The rearrangement uses TRBV20-1 and TRBJ2-1; no definite D call. The germline V gene has CDR1 DFQATT and CDR2 SNEGSKA (reference sequence). Between the trimmed V and J ends, which lost 3 bases and 0 bases, there was a span of 9 bases. This CDR3 contains 14 residues. The CDR3 coding sequence is TGCAGTGCTAGTTGGCTAGACTCCTACAATGAGCAGTTCTTC. Amino acid sequence: CSASWLDSYNEQFF.

A few counts support this clonotype. This rearrangement joins TRBV19 to TRBJ1-1; 9 positions agree with TRBD1. In germline, CDR1 is LNHDA, CDR2 SQIVND (reference sequence). The trim removed 6 bases at V and 6 bases at J, leaving 14 bases unmatched. This CDR3 has 16 amino acids. CDR3 in amino acids: CASSRQSGTGSSEAFF. Written as DNA, the CDR3 is TGTGCCAGTAGCCGGCAGTCCGGGACAGGGTCATCTGAAGCTTTCTTT.

This clonotype was counted only a few times. The chain carries TRBV12-3 or TRBV12-4 and TRBJ2-7; TRBD2 agrees at 10 bases. This CDR3 is 17 amino acids long. J lost 6 bases, V lost 3 bases, and 14 bases had no gene match. CDR3 region: CASSFGLAGAPHSEQYF. The DNA for the CDR3 is TGTGCCAGCAGTTTTGGGCTAGCGGGAGCTCCGCATTCCGAGCAGTACTTC.

In this sample, this clonotype turned up many times. J is TRBJ2-5 and V is TRBV18; D remains unclear. CDR3 length: 16 amino acids. The V end lost 2 bases, the J end lost 1 base, and 14 bases lay between the germline ends. Looked up from germline, CDR1 is KGHSH and CDR2 is LQKENI. CDR3 loop: CASSPTDSLFQETQYF. The DNA of the CDR3 is TGTGCCAGCTCACCAACAGACTCACTATTCCAAGAGACCCAGTACTTC. The variable domain in full, completed from reference TRBV18 and TRBJ2-5, reads NAGVMQNPRHLVRRRGQEARLRCSPMKGHSHVYWYRQLPEEGLKFMVYLQKENIIDESGMPKERFSAEFPKEGPSILRIQQVVRGDSAAYFCASSPTDSLFQETQYFGPGTRLLVL.

This clonotype has only a few counts. In DNA form, the CDR3 reads TGCGCCAGCATCCCGTCAGGGGATAAAGAGACCCAGTACTTC. Protein sequence: CASIPSGDKETQYF. V is TRBV5-1 and J is TRBJ2-5; D possibly corresponds to TRBD1 (6 bases). Germline V gene sequence: CDR1 SGHRS, CDR2 YFSETQ. The germline V and J ends were trimmed by 6 bases and 3 bases, with 15 bases remaining between them. The CDR3 contains 14 residues.

At least ten counts were recorded for this clonotype. The chain links TRBV30 to TRBJ1-2; D ambiguous. Looked up from germline, CDR1 is GTSNPN and CDR2 is SVGIG (reference sequence). CDR3 length equals 14 residues. Between the trimmed V and J ends, which lost 0 bases and 13 bases, there was a span of 21 bases. The CDR3 bases are TGTGCCTGGAGTGTCTCCGGTTGGGTAGGGTCTTCCACCTTC. It translates to CAWSVSGWVGSSTF.

This clonotype appeared a single time. The V gene is TRBV10-1, the J gene TRBJ2-5; 7 nucleotides agree with TRBD1. V shed 3 bases and J 5 bases; nucleotides not matched to a gene: 9. CDR1 WNHNN and CDR2 SYGVQD come from the germline V gene (reference sequence). There are 15 residues in the CDR3. The CDR3 DNA reads TGCGCCAGCAGTGAACGGACAGGATCGGGGGAGACCCAGTACTTC. This codes for CASSERTGSGETQYF.

This clonotype was seen many times. J is TRBJ1-1 and V is TRBV27, with D perhaps TRBD1 (5 bases). Germline-derived CDR1 and CDR2 are MNHEY and SMNVEV (reference sequence). V was cut by 4 bases and J by 4 bases, with 19 bases left in between. CDR3 length: 16 amino acids. This chain's CDR3 is CASSWNVGDRGTEAFF. The CDR3 bases are TGTGCCAGCAGTTGGAACGTGGGGGACCGGGGCACTGAAGCTTTCTTT.

The chain employs TRBV3-1 and TRBJ2-2; D not certain. Trimming pared 2 bases from V and 5 bases from J, leaving 3 bases between. Germline CDR1 is LGHDT and CDR2 is YNNKEL (reference sequence). The length of the CDR3 is 12 residues. DNA for the CDR3: TGTGCCAGCAGCCAACTAACCGGGGAGCTGTTTTTT. Translation gives CASSQLTGELFF.

For the CDR3, the DNA is TGTGCCAGCCAAACCCTGGGACAGGGATACGATGGCTACACCTTC. Protein: CASQTLGQGYDGYTF. The rearrangement uses TRBV6-2 or TRBV6-3 and TRBJ1-2, with 9 bases identical to TRBD1. The CDR3 has 15 residues. V lost 8 bases, J lost 6 bases, and 13 bases stayed unmatched. Germline values: CDR1 MNHEY, CDR2 SVGEGT.

This clonotype occurred many times. The rearrangement uses TRBV19 and TRBJ1-1, with 10 bases fitting TRBD1. Trimming cost V 5 bases and J 5 bases; bases outside gene matches: 11. Germline V gene lookup returns CDR1 LNHDA and CDR2 SQIVND (reference sequence). The CDR3 runs 16 residues. The CDR3 sequence is CASSPSRDRGRTEAFF. The CDR3 DNA reads as TGTGCCAGTAGTCCGTCCCGGGACAGGGGACGGACTGAAGCTTTCTTT.

A few counts support this clonotype. The chain has TRBV5-5 and TRBJ1-2; D is uncertain. This CDR3 is 11 amino acids long. CDR1 and CDR2 from the germline V gene are SGHKS and YYEKEE (reference sequence). Trimming pared 4 bases from V and 7 bases from J, leaving 8 bases between. DNA for the CDR3: TGTGCCAGCAGCCTGGACTCTGGCTACACCTTC. Encoded protein: CASSLDSGYTF.

This clonotype was counted ten times or more. The chain recombines TRBV3-1 with TRBJ1-2; the D is unclear. The V and J ends lost 4 bases and 8 bases respectively, with 8 bases between them. The length of the CDR3 is 11 residues. CDR1 and CDR2 from the germline V gene are LGHDT and YNNKEL (reference sequence). The CDR3 protein is CASSLGRGYTF. The DNA of the CDR3 is TGTGCCAGCAGCCTCGGGAGGGGCTACACCTTC.

This chain links TRBV25-1 with TRBJ2-7; D gene ambiguous. With 8 bases removed from V and 0 bases from J, the gap between germline ends came to 5 bases. Looked up from germline, CDR1 is MGHDK and CDR2 is SYGVNS. This CDR3 has 11 amino acids. DNA of the CDR3: TGTGCCAGCCGGACCTCCTACGAGCAGTACTTC. It codes for CASRTSYEQYF.